This T cell receptor beta chain was recorded in a study of blood T cell repertoires in COVID-19. In the source study's methods: From reference gene primer amplification, estimates of nucleated cell counts were derived. The method was immunoSEQ multiplex PCR; TCRdb's version includes in-frame clones alone and lacks a portion of them. D and trimming come from the DNA, and the V and J calls and clone size come from that table. Found here are roughly 320,000 clones, approximately 90% of them singletons; the top ten hold 6% to 8%. This clone was counted a few times. The source material was peripheral blood. This TCR was sampled from a woman between 50 and 59 years old with COVID-19, enrolled during active disease.

As DNA, the CDR3 is TGCGCCAGCAGCCAACCTACTACTAGTTTCGGGGAGCTGTTTTTT. Translating it yields CASSQPTTSFGELFF. V is TRBV4-3 and J is TRBJ2-2; weak D call: TRBD2 (5 bases). V lost 2 bases and J lost 7, with 14 bases in between. CDR3 length equals 15 residues. Germline assignment: CDR1 LGHNA and CDR2 YSLEER.